This T cell receptor beta chain was sequenced during a study of shared clonotypes between healthy human individuals (dated by TCRdb to the early 2020s). As for the study more broadly: Three men and two women, aged 18 to 49 years, made up the cohort. To estimate repertoire size and how much clonotypes are shared between individuals, the study performed deep sequencing of blood TCR repertoires from five healthy adults. For each donor, three plates each were used for CD4 naive and CD4 memory, two plates were used for CD8 naive, and one plate was used for CD8 memory. Leukapheresis yielded between about 0.9 and 9.5 billion PBMCs per donor. Different laboratories and diverse techniques were used to prepare libraries and sequence TCR repertoires, to increase sequencing depth and limit assay-specific biases.

CDR1 SGHNT and CDR2 YYREEE are derived from the germline V gene (reference sequence). Deletion took 3 bases off V and 5 bases off J, with a span of 14 bases between the germline ends. Including cysteine and phenylalanine, the CDR3 has 14 amino acids. The read is trimmed to its CDR3 DNA, 42 bases read in frame from base 1. Beyond this particular receptor, the publication reports: Because the study included only a small number of donors, the genetic and exposure-history diversity represented was limited. Compared with non-shared clonotypes, the clonotypes found in all four sorted-subset donors had higher generation probabilities. Incomplete sequencing was indicated by rarefaction of sorted-subset datasets, despite the large sequencing depth. Naive subsets generally had larger estimated clonotype richness than memory subsets did. Sampling was restricted to blood, and TCR repertoires in tissues likely differ from the TCR repertoires found in blood. Across a handful of donors, roughly 5.4% of naive CD4, over 3% of naive CD8, 2.3% of memory CD4, and 0.4% of memory CD8 clonotypes were shared. Pairwise subsampling led to the expectation that sequencing depth would affect the degree of clonotype sharing among donors.

Using the deep immunoSEQ assay, multiplex PCR amplified TCR CDR3 regions from genomic DNA. Genomic DNA extracted from each cell subset was distributed evenly over all wells of several immunoSEQ 96-well plates, and each plate served as one replicate. For sorted subsets, approximately 190 ng genomic DNA, equal to some 30,000 T cell genomes, was loaded into each replicate PCR. The purified libraries were quantified using a Qubit 3.0 fluorometer, sized with a Bioanalyzer 2100, and then quantified again using the KAPA Library Quantification kit. Each immunoSEQ 96-well plate was sequenced on its own single-read 150-cycle Illumina NextSeq 550 flow cell. The study's processing was this. Because the immunoSEQ output held only junctional sequences and lacked quality scores, the filtering could not match the filtering applied to full-length reads. Sequences were annotated with PyIR, a Python wrapper for IgBLAST v1.9, using IMGT germline references to assign V/J genes and CDR3. Reads were removed for weak V/J assignments (E-value above 1e-6), missing CDR3, stop codons, out-of-frame junctions, or ambiguous translated residues. V3J clonotypes were defined as sequences sharing an identical inferred V gene, J gene, and CDR3 amino acid sequence. The percentage overlap between two repertoires was calculated by dividing the number of shared unique clonotypes by the size of the smaller repertoire. RTK rarefaction, the Chao1 estimator, and Recon v2.1 estimates of unobserved clonotypes were used to assess repertoire richness. Generation probabilities were computed with OLGA for all TCRbeta clonotypes obtained by the gDNA method from several donors. TCRdb took this table from immuneACCESS and kept in-frame rearrangements with V and J called. Such tables lack part of the clones; where checked against another copy, unresolved V genes explain under half of the gap, and the rest is unexplained. V and J calls and clone size are those listed in that table; D and trimming were worked out from the DNA. The sample includes about 2 million clones, with 95% observed a single time. The ten largest clonotypes hold 0.1% to 0.15% of the sample.

About this clone itself: Its specific antigen is unknown. Base qualities are not provided; no much larger clone lies one nucleotide away.

The donors were healthy, HIV-negative adults with no recently reported acute infections or vaccinations. Every donor was a Caucasian adult living in Nashville, Tennessee, USA. CD4+ T cells were enriched through magnetic negative selection, after which naive cells were positively selected on CD45RA and the remaining negative fraction served as the memory subset. After blood collection by leukapheresis, PBMCs were isolated using Ficoll-Histopaque density gradient centrifugation and then cryopreserved in the vapor phase of liquid nitrogen. Analytical flow cytometry was used to check the purity and quantity of each magnetically sorted T cell population. Genomic DNA was isolated from every sorted fraction and measured by UV absorbance on a Nanodrop 2000c.

The origin of this receptor is a young man in good health. The rearrangement combines TRBV5-4 with TRBJ2-5, with no confident D gene call. Sequences were obtained from naive CD4+ T cells sorted from blood. The sample's cell subset or site label, decoded: CD45RA+ positively selected. The CDR3 reads CASSWIRGLETQYF. The sequence in DNA is TGTGCCAGCAGCTGGATTCGTGGGCTGGAGACCCAGTACTTC.